This T cell receptor beta chain originates from a study of cytomegalovirus exposure and HLA in healthy donors. General observations from the study: TRBV6-2, TRBV6-3 and some other V segments were unresolvable in 87-base-pair reads. Relative to equally common others, HLA-associated TCR beta chains showed greater clonal expansion in a later analysis. CMV antigen specificity of a few CMV-associated chains was confirmed in vitro.

The primer mix had 60 Vbeta and 13 Jbeta primers. TCRdb's table, derived via immunoSEQ multiplex PCR, lists solely in-frame clones and lacks some. The table has about 79,000 clones, 74% seen once. Concerning this clone: Its antigen remains unknown.

The V segment lost 5 bases and the J segment 5 bases; nucleotides outside the gene matches: 7. Looked up from germline, CDR1 is SGHAT and CDR2 is FQNNGV. The length of the CDR3 is 14 residues. Sample: PBMCs. The chain is built from TRBV11-2 and TRBJ2-7; 9 nucleotides agree with TRBD2. The receptor was isolated from a middle-aged man in good health and CMV-seropositive. The CDR3: CASSPFAGGNEQYF. The CDR3, as DNA: TGTGCCAGCAGCCCCTTTGCGGGAGGGAACGAGCAGTACTTC.